Each of the 23 T cell receptor beta chains below was sequenced from the same sample in a study of T cell changes during pregnancy in multiple sclerosis. TCRdb's table, derived via immunoSEQ multiplex PCR, lists solely in-frame clones and lacks some. The table includes about 77,000 clones, about 89% detected once. The starting material was peripheral blood, obtained before pregnancy. The receptors were sampled from a female donor with multiple sclerosis, enrolled in a pregnancy study.

CDR3 residues: CASSFRGLYADTQYF. The DNA of the CDR3 is TGTGCCAGCAGCTTTCGGGGTTTGTATGCAGATACGCAGTATTTT. The rearrangement uses TRBV5-6 and TRBJ2-3, with D maybe TRBD2 (5 bases). Germline values: CDR1 SGHDT, CDR2 YYEEEE. CDR3 length equals 15 residues. Trimming took 2 bases from V and 4 from J, leaving 14 bases between them.

The chain recombines TRBV19 with TRBJ1-2; 7 bases align to TRBD1. CDR3 length: 15 amino acids. Germline V CDR1 and CDR2: LNHDA, SQIVND (reference sequence). V lost 3 bases to trimming and J lost 0 bases; unmatched junction nucleotides: 4. CDR3 amino acids: CASSIYGTANYGYTF. As DNA, the CDR3 is TGTGCCAGTAGTATTTATGGGACAGCTAACTATGGCTACACCTTC.

V is TRBV9 and J is TRBJ2-2, with TRBD2 identical over 11 bases. The germline V gene has CDR1 SGDLS and CDR2 YYNGEE. CDR3 length: 17 residues. V lost 4 bases, J lost 0 bases, and 5 bases stayed unmatched. The CDR3 DNA follows: TGTGCCAGCAGCTTAGCGGGGGGGATTTCGAACACCGGGGAGCTGTTTTTT. This codes for CASSLAGGISNTGELFF.

The rearrangement uses TRBV9 and TRBJ2-1; 9 bases line up with TRBD2. The V gene end was trimmed by 2 bases and the J gene end by 4 bases; junction bases not matched to a gene: 7. This CDR3 spans 16 amino acids. The V gene's germline CDR1 is SGDLS and CDR2 YYNGEE. This chain's CDR3 is CASSVFGSGGYNEQFF. The CDR3 DNA is TGTGCCAGCAGCGTGTTTGGTAGCGGGGGTTACAATGAGCAGTTCTTC.

The CDR3 loop reads CASSLGAGIAKNIQYF. The CDR3 nucleotides are TGTGCCAGCAGCTTAGGGGCAGGGATAGCCAAAAACATTCAGTACTTC. The genes are TRBV7-9 and TRBJ2-4; maybe TRBD1 (5 bases). There are 16 residues in the CDR3. V lost 1 base, J lost 0 bases, and 10 bases lay in between. Germline CDR1 is SEHNR and CDR2 is FQNEAQ (reference sequence). The full variable domain, in which reference TRBV7-9 and TRBJ2-4 provide the parts outside the CDR3, is DTGVSQNPRHKITKRGQNVTFRCDPISEHNRLYWYRQTLGQGPEFLTYFQNEAQLEKSRLLSDRFSAERPKGSFSTLEIQRTEQGDSAMYLCASSLGAGIAKNIQYFGAGTRLSVL.

The chain is built from TRBV6-5 and TRBJ1-3; 7 positions agree with TRBD1. The CDR3 totals 16 residues. Looked up from germline, CDR1 is MNHEY and CDR2 is SVGAGI. Trimming cost V 4 bases and J 1 base; bases outside gene matches: 7. CDR3 nucleotide sequence: TGTGCCAGCAGTTCCTGGACAGGACTATCTGGAAACACCATATATTTT. It codes for CASSSWTGLSGNTIYF.

The V gene is TRBV18, the J gene TRBJ1-5; TRBD1 might be the D (5 bases). This CDR3 is built from 13 residues. Germline CDR1 is KGHSH and CDR2 is LQKENI. Trimming stripped 5 bases from V and 5 bases from J, with 10 bases between. CDR3 coding DNA: TGTGCCAGCTCAAGCGACAGCCATCAGCCCCAGCATTTT. Translation gives CASSSDSHQPQHF.

The J gene is TRBJ2-2, the V gene TRBV15; TRBD1 is a possible D gene (5 bases). The germline gives CDR1 LNHNV, CDR2 YYDKDF (reference sequence). Trimming took off 9 bases at V and 1 base at J, with 9 bases between the two ends. The CDR3 has 13 amino acids. The CDR3 DNA is TGTGCCACACGCAGGGAGAACACCGGGGAGCTGTTTTTT. It specifies CATRRENTGELFF.

The table lists this clone with a few counts. The V and J genes are TRBV7-2 and TRBJ1-1, with 10 bases that match TRBD1. CDR1 and CDR2 (germline): SGHTA, FQGNSA. Trimming removed 5 bases from V and 3 bases from J; junction bases left unmatched: 9. The CDR3 sequence is 16 residues long. CDR3 in amino acids: CASSPGLGTGDTEAFF. CDR3 bases: TGTGCCAGCAGCCCGGGCCTGGGGACAGGGGACACTGAAGCTTTCTTT.

The rearrangement joins TRBV11-2 to TRBJ1-2; TRBD1 aligns across 12 bases. CDR3 size: 15 residues. The V gene's germline CDR1 is SGHAT and CDR2 FQNNGV. Losses at the gene ends were 4 bases for V and 5 bases for J; bases not matched to a gene: 5. The DNA for the CDR3 is TGTGCCAGCAGCTCCGGGACAGGGGGCGGATATGGCTACACCTTC. Translating it yields CASSSGTGGGYGYTF. The full variable domain, its missing parts supplied by reference TRBV11-2 and TRBJ1-2, is EAGVAQSPRYKIIEKRQSVAFWCNPISGHATLYWYQQILGQGPKLLIQFQNNGVVDDSQLPKDRFSAERLKGVDSTLKIQPAKLEDSAVYLCASSSGTGGGYGYTFGSGTRLTVV.

The chain uses TRBV5-1 and TRBJ2-5, with TRBD2 matching over 15 bases. The CDR3 is 17 residues long. V trimming: 4 bases; J trimming: 5 bases; junction bases outside the gene matches: 9. Looked up from germline, CDR1 is SGHRS and CDR2 is YFSETQ. Here the CDR3 DNA reads TGCGCCAGCAGCCGCGGGACTAGCGGGGGGTTCCAGGAGACCCAGTACTTC. Translation: CASSRGTSGGFQETQYF.

J is TRBJ1-6 and V is TRBV5-1; tentatively, D is TRBD1 (6 bases). The CDR3 length is 16 residues. Germline CDR1 and CDR2: SGHRS and YFSETQ. V dropped 4 bases and J dropped 9 bases, with 20 bases sitting between them. As DNA, the CDR3 is TGCGCCAGCAGCCCCGGGGTAGGGGGAAATACTTCACCCCTCCACTTT. It encodes CASSPGVGGNTSPLHF.

The sample holds one count of this clone. V and J are TRBV5-1 and TRBJ1-6; 9 bases are shared with TRBD1. V lost 1 base to trimming and J lost 9 bases; unmatched junction nucleotides: 11. The germline CDR1 and CDR2 sequences are SGHRS and YFSETQ. The CDR3 has 17 amino acids. The CDR3 sequence: CASSLWGPGTGSSPLHF. DNA for the CDR3: TGCGCCAGCAGCTTGTGGGGACCCGGGACAGGGAGTTCACCCCTCCACTTT.

The chain employs TRBV2 and TRBJ2-4; D is uncertain. V dropped 3 bases and J dropped 4 bases, with 13 bases sitting between them. Germline CDR1 and CDR2: SNHLY and FYNNEI. The CDR3 runs to 15 residues. The CDR3 DNA follows: TGTGCCAGCAGTGATAATAGTAACAGTAAAAACATTCAGTACTTC. Translation: CASSDNSNSKNIQYF.

V and J are TRBV19 and TRBJ2-6, with 8 bases that match TRBD1. Germline-derived CDR1 and CDR2 are LNHDA and SQIVND (reference sequence). CDR3 size: 17 residues. J gave up 1 base and V 6 bases, and 8 bases lay outside the gene matches. CDR3 nucleotide sequence: TGTGCCAGTAGCTATCGGGACAGGAGGTCTGGGGCCAACGTCCTGACTTTC. Protein: CASSYRDRRSGANVLTF.

This chain joins TRBV5-4 and TRBJ1-2; the D is unclear. CDR1 and CDR2 (germline): SGHNT, YYREEE (reference sequence). Trimming shortened V by 1 base and J by 4 bases, and 14 bases separated the two germline ends. The CDR3 sequence is 15 residues long. CDR3 DNA: TGTGCCAGCAGCTTGTTGGGAGGGAGCCTCTATGGCTACACCTTC. Amino acid sequence: CASSLLGGSLYGYTF.

The genes are TRBV4-3 and TRBJ2-1; D gene unclear. The ends were cut back, 0 bases at V and 9 bases at J, with 9 bases in the middle. CDR3 length: 13 residues. Germline V gene data show CDR1 as LGHNA and CDR2 as YSLEER. The DNA of the CDR3 is TGCGCCAGCAGCCAAGAAGCAGCGTCTGAGCAGTTCTTC. Its translation is CASSQEAASEQFF.

The V call is TRBV7-3, the J call TRBJ2-7; 9 positions match TRBD1. The CDR3 totals 14 residues. The germline gives CDR1 SGHTA, CDR2 FQGTGA. V was pared by 5 bases and J by 5 bases, with 7 bases of the junction left unmatched. CDR3 loop: CASSPRTGDHEQYF. CDR3 DNA sequence: TGTGCCAGCAGCCCTAGGACAGGGGACCACGAGCAGTACTTC.

The chain combines TRBV11-2 with TRBJ2-3, with 7 bases lining up with TRBD1. Trimming cost V 6 bases and J 3 bases; bases outside gene matches: 3. The germline gives CDR1 SGHAT, CDR2 FQNNGV. This CDR3 spans 13 amino acids. This CDR3 is CASREQGTDTQYF. The CDR3 DNA reads TGTGCCAGCAGGGAACAGGGGACAGATACGCAGTATTTT.

This clone has only one observation. V gene TRBV4-3 combines with J gene TRBJ2-7; 8 bases line up with TRBD1. CDR1 and CDR2 (germline): LGHNA, YSLEER. The CDR3 is made up of 15 amino acids. V lost 4 bases and J lost 3; bases outside the gene matches: 8. The CDR3 sequence is CASSPTGQGVYEQYF. The CDR3 DNA follows: TGCGCCAGCAGCCCAACTGGACAGGGAGTCTACGAGCAGTACTTC.

The J gene is TRBJ2-7, the V gene TRBV9, with 11 bases lining up with TRBD2. The CDR3 extends over 13 amino acids. CDR1 and CDR2 from the germline V gene are SGDLS and YYNGEE. With 4 bases clipped from V and 6 bases from J, the junction kept 3 bases outside the gene matches. CDR3: CASSSGLAAEQYF. In nucleotides, the CDR3 is TGTGCCAGCAGCTCGGGACTAGCGGCCGAGCAGTACTTC. The full variable domain, rest sourced from reference TRBV9 and TRBJ2-7, is DSGVTQTPKHLITATGQRVTLRCSPRSGDLSVYWYQQSLDQGLQFLIQYYNGEERAKGNILERFSAQQFPDLHSELNLSSLELGDSALYFCASSSGLAAEQYFGPGTRLTVT.

The rearrangement uses TRBV28 and TRBJ1-1; TRBD1 agrees at 7 bases. The CDR3 has 15 residues. Germline CDR1 MDHEN, CDR2 SYDVKM. Germline trimming cut 6 bases from V and 9 bases from J; bases unmatched to any gene: 16. The CDR3 loop reads CASSLGQVRPLQAFF. The CDR3 DNA follows: TGTGCCAGCAGCCTAGGACAGGTTAGGCCCCTCCAAGCTTTCTTT.

The V and J genes are TRBV7-2 and TRBJ1-2; D is ambiguous. This CDR3 is built from 12 residues. Germline CDR1 reads SGHTA; CDR2 reads FQGNSA. V gave up 5 bases and J gave up 4 bases, with 8 bases separating them. The CDR3, as DNA: TGTGCCAGCAGCGCGGGGTTCTATGGCTACACCTTC. Protein product: CASSAGFYGYTF.